Described below is a single T cell receptor (beta chain) sequence and its context. Its antigen remains unidentified. The data are from a study of CD8+ T cells in alopecia areata. Study-level background: For the treated group, dosing was oral tofacitinib at 5 to 10 mg twice daily. It was 6 to 18 months of tofacitinib, and then there were 6 months off drug. Findings and limits, study-wide: Tofacitinib significantly brought down scalp clonality and expanded CD8+ clones among top 100.

Extracted RNA was reverse transcribed, and the resulting cDNA served as sequencing template. Here immunoSEQ multiplex PCR was the method, and the copy in TCRdb shows in-frame clones only, minus some. The top ten hold 5.5% of the sample, which has 200,000 or so clones, nearly 60% seen once. Treatment described: oral pan-JAK inhibitor, 5-10 mg twice daily. The sample here was CD4+ T cells sorted from blood, taken at week 24, from a patient treated with tofacitinib. This clonotype was sampled from a human donor with alopecia areata.

CDR3 loop: CASQTASDQPQHF. For the CDR3, the DNA is TGTGCCAGTCAAACAGCGTCGGATCAGCCCCAGCATTTT. The chain joins TRBV7-9 to TRBJ1-5; unclear D gene. Germline V gives CDR1 SEHNR, CDR2 FQNEAQ (reference sequence). Trimming shortened V by 9 bases and J by 5 bases, and 14 bases separated the two germline ends. This CDR3 contains 13 residues.